The 2 T cell receptor beta chains reported below all come from one sample, sequenced in a study of T cell repertoires in cytomegalovirus infection. Antigen specificity for these receptors is unknown. TCRdb analysed the reads with MiXCR anew, one entry per CDR3 protein. This sample has a few hundred thousand distinct CDR3 sequences, with about 39% found just once. Material: cultured PBMCs, obtained from culture after CMV antigen stimulation. Source of these receptors: a human donor in good health (CMV status not recorded). Some clones in this sample may be carry-over from other donors' samples.

This clonotype showed up just once. The rearrangement joins TRBV6-2 or TRBV6-3 to TRBJ2-7, with 11 bases aligning to TRBD2. The CDR3 is 16 amino acids. V shed 4 bases, J shed 3 bases, and the junction held 8 bases outside the gene matches. Germline loops: CDR1 MNHEY, CDR2 SVGEGT. DNA of the CDR3: TGTGCCAGCAGTTTTCACGGGACTAGCGGTCTCTACGAGCAGTACTTC. Residues: CASSFHGTSGLYEQYF.

This clonotype showed up just a few times. This chain links TRBV7-2 with TRBJ2-5; D is undetermined. The ends were cut back, 4 bases at V and 7 bases at J, with 10 bases in the middle. CDR1 SGHTA and CDR2 FQGNSA come from the germline V gene. This CDR3 has 12 amino acids. CDR3 nucleotide sequence: TGTGCCAGCAGCTCCCCCCGTGGGACCCAGTACTTC. Encoded protein: CASSSPRGTQYF.